Listed below are T cell receptor beta chains from one sample, sequenced in a study of CD8 T cells in ankylosing spondylitis. TCRdb fed the 5' RACE reads into MiXCR, producing one record per CDR3 protein. The sample holds around 430,000 distinct CDR3 sequences, roughly a sixth seen once. The sequenced sample was blood, either unsorted or a sorted T cell fraction (not recorded which). These TCRs come from a male donor with ankylosing spondylitis. The CDR3 runs from the conserved cysteine through the conserved F or W. The D gene is left open where the match is weak. A clone size is listed for some rows: how often the clone was seen (once, few, many), or a class if it is expanded.

d_gene: .; abundance: .; v_gene: TRBV5-1; j_gene: TRBJ1-2; CDR3nt: TGCGCCAGCAGCTGGACAGCGCAGGGTCTTGACTACACCTTC; CDR3aa: CASSWTAQGLDYTF
d_gene: TRBD2; abundance: .; v_gene: TRBV7-6; j_gene: TRBJ2-1; CDR3nt: TGTGCCAGCAGCCTCATAGCGGGAGCGTCCCATGAGCAGTTCTTC; CDR3aa: CASSLIAGASHEQFF
d_gene: .; abundance: few; v_gene: TRBV5-1; j_gene: TRBJ2-7; CDR3nt: TGCGCCAGCAGCGTTATCCCCTTCTACGAGCAGTACTTC; CDR3aa: CASSVIPFYEQYF
d_gene: .; abundance: .; v_gene: TRBV5-1; j_gene: TRBJ1-1; CDR3nt: TGCGCCAGCAGCTTGTGGGGGAGCCCGATGCCTGCTTTCTTT; CDR3aa: CASSLWGSPMPAFF
d_gene: TRBD2; abundance: few; v_gene: TRBV20-1; j_gene: TRBJ2-1; CDR3nt: TGCAGTGCCCGGACTAGCGGTATTGGTGAGCAGTTCTTC; CDR3aa: CSARTSGIGEQFF
d_gene: .; abundance: .; v_gene: TRBV5-1; j_gene: TRBJ2-2; CDR3nt: TGCGCCAGCAGCGCGGTCCCCGGGGAGCTGTTTTTT; CDR3aa: CASSAVPGELFF
d_gene: .; abundance: many; v_gene: TRBV10-3; j_gene: TRBJ2-3; CDR3nt: TGTGCCATCAGTGACAGGGGGGTCGATACGCAGTATTTT; CDR3aa: CAISDRGVDTQYF
d_gene: TRBD1; abundance: few; v_gene: TRBV7-2; j_gene: TRBJ1-4; CDR3nt: TGTGCCAGCAGCTTAGGGCAGGGGGCGGCTGAAAAACTGTTTTTT; CDR3aa: CASSLGQGAAEKLFF
d_gene: .; abundance: .; v_gene: TRBV7-9; j_gene: TRBJ1-1; CDR3nt: TGTGCCAGCAGCTTAGGGGACGGGGCGAACACTGAAGCTTTCTTT; CDR3aa: CASSLGDGANTEAFF
d_gene: TRBD2; abundance: few; v_gene: TRBV24-1; j_gene: TRBJ2-2; CDR3nt: TGTGCCACCAGTGACCACCCTCTGGGACTAGCGGGAGTTAGCACCGGGGAGCTGTTTTTT; CDR3aa: CATSDHPLGLAGVSTGELFF
d_gene: TRBD1; abundance: many; v_gene: TRBV5-1; j_gene: TRBJ1-6; CDR3nt: TGCGCCACTAGGGACAGGGAAGATTCACCCCTCCACTTT; CDR3aa: CATRDREDSPLHF
d_gene: TRBD2; abundance: .; v_gene: TRBV20-1; j_gene: TRBJ2-3; CDR3nt: TGCAGTGTCAAGCGGGGACTCACAGATACGCAGTATTTT; CDR3aa: CSVKRGLTDTQYF
d_gene: .; abundance: .; v_gene: TRBV5-6; j_gene: TRBJ1-1; CDR3nt: TGTGCCAGCAGCTTTACGGGCGGCCAAGCTTTCTTT; CDR3aa: CASSFTGGQAFF
d_gene: .; abundance: many; v_gene: TRBV7-9; j_gene: TRBJ2-3; CDR3nt: TGTGCCAGCAGCTTAGCGCTGAATACGCAGTATTTT; CDR3aa: CASSLALNTQYF
d_gene: .; abundance: few; v_gene: TRBV20-1; j_gene: TRBJ2-1; CDR3nt: TGCAGTGCTAGAGATAGCTGGGTCGGTGAGCAGTTCTTC; CDR3aa: CSARDSWVGEQFF
d_gene: .; abundance: few; v_gene: TRBV18; j_gene: TRBJ2-1; CDR3nt: TGTGCCAGCTCATCGCGGGTCGATGAGCAGTTCTTC; CDR3aa: CASSSRVDEQFF
d_gene: TRBD1; abundance: .; v_gene: TRBV20-1; j_gene: TRBJ1-2; CDR3nt: TGCAGTGCTAACATCCGGGACAGGGGGTTTCTATTATGTGGCTACACCTTC; CDR3aa: CSANIRDRGFLLCGYTF
d_gene: TRBD2; abundance: many; v_gene: TRBV5-6; j_gene: TRBJ2-3; CDR3nt: TGTGCCAGCAGCTTGGTGGGACTAGCGACAGATACGCAGTATTTT; CDR3aa: CASSLVGLATDTQYF
d_gene: .; abundance: once; v_gene: TRBV20-1; j_gene: TRBJ2-5; CDR3nt: TGCAGTGCTAGAGATGGAGGGGAGACCCAGTACTTC; CDR3aa: CSARDGGETQYF
d_gene: TRBD1; abundance: few; v_gene: TRBV6-5; j_gene: TRBJ1-2; CDR3nt: TGTGCCAGCAGTTACGCCTCGGACAGGGGGTATGGCTACACCTTC; CDR3aa: CASSYASDRGYGYTF
d_gene: .; abundance: .; v_gene: TRBV7-9; j_gene: TRBJ2-3; CDR3nt: TGTGCCAGCTTTCGGGGGGCGTCCACAGATACGCAGTATTTT; CDR3aa: CASFRGASTDTQYF
d_gene: .; abundance: .; v_gene: TRBV12-3/TRBV12-4; j_gene: TRBJ2-3; CDR3nt: TGTGCCAGCTTGGGGAGGACCATGGTGGATACGCAGTATTTT; CDR3aa: CASLGRTMVDTQYF
d_gene: .; abundance: .; v_gene: TRBV4-1; j_gene: TRBJ2-7; CDR3nt: TGCGCCAGCAGCCAAACCAGCGGAGGGGTCCCCTACGAGCAGTACTTC; CDR3aa: CASSQTSGGVPYEQYF
d_gene: .; abundance: .; v_gene: TRBV27; j_gene: TRBJ1-2; CDR3nt: TGTGCCAGCAGCCCCGGACCTCAGAGGCACAACTATGGCTACACCTTC; CDR3aa: CASSPGPQRHNYGYTF
d_gene: .; abundance: .; v_gene: TRBV20-1; j_gene: TRBJ2-3; CDR3nt: TGCAGTGCTAGACATAGTGGCGAAGGTGCGCAGTATTTT; CDR3aa: CSARHSGEGAQYF
d_gene: .; abundance: few; v_gene: TRBV2; j_gene: TRBJ1-1; CDR3nt: TGTGCCAGCTCTCAGAACGGGTTGAACACTGAAGCTTTCTTT; CDR3aa: CASSQNGLNTEAFF
d_gene: TRBD2; abundance: .; v_gene: TRBV20-1; j_gene: TRBJ2-3; CDR3nt: TGCAGTGTTCGACGGAGGCTAGCGGGGGGATTTACGCAGTATTTT; CDR3aa: CSVRRRLAGGFTQYF
d_gene: .; abundance: many; v_gene: TRBV4-3; j_gene: TRBJ2-7; CDR3nt: TGCGCCAGCAAAGGGTCCTACGAGCAGTACTTC; CDR3aa: CASKGSYEQYF
d_gene: .; abundance: many; v_gene: TRBV5-1; j_gene: TRBJ1-5; CDR3nt: TGCGCCAGCAGCTTGGTGGGGGAGTTTGGTCAGCCCCAGCATTTT; CDR3aa: CASSLVGEFGQPQHF
d_gene: .; abundance: few; v_gene: TRBV6-2/TRBV6-3; j_gene: TRBJ2-1; CDR3nt: TGTGCCAGCAACACACATCCTTACAATGAGCAGTTCTTC; CDR3aa: CASNTHPYNEQFF
d_gene: .; abundance: few; v_gene: TRBV7-9; j_gene: TRBJ1-1; CDR3nt: TGTGCCAGCAGCTTAAAGCAGGTCGGGGCTGAAGCTTTCTTT; CDR3aa: CASSLKQVGAEAFF
d_gene: .; abundance: few; v_gene: TRBV4-2; j_gene: TRBJ2-1; CDR3nt: TGTGCCAGCAGCCAAGATCTCGCGGGAAGCCCCAGCTCCTACAATGAGCAGTTCTTC; CDR3aa: CASSQDLAGSPSSYNEQFF
d_gene: .; abundance: .; v_gene: TRBV5-1; j_gene: TRBJ1-2; CDR3nt: TGCGCCAGCAGCCAAGACCTGGTCGGCCGCTACACCTTC; CDR3aa: CASSQDLVGRYTF
d_gene: TRBD1; abundance: few; v_gene: TRBV3-1; j_gene: TRBJ2-2; CDR3nt: TGTGCCAGCAGCTTGCGACAGGGGGCAGGCACCGGGGAGCTGTTTTTT; CDR3aa: CASSLRQGAGTGELFF
d_gene: .; abundance: few; v_gene: TRBV29-1; j_gene: TRBJ2-7; CDR3nt: TGCAGCGCAACAGATTCAAGCTCCTACGAGCAGTACTTC; CDR3aa: CSATDSSSYEQYF
d_gene: .; abundance: .; v_gene: TRBV7-2; j_gene: TRBJ1-1; CDR3nt: TGTGCCAGCAGCTTGAGGACAGCCCTAAACACTGAAGCTTTCTTT; CDR3aa: CASSLRTALNTEAFF
d_gene: TRBD1; abundance: .; v_gene: TRBV10-2; j_gene: TRBJ1-5; CDR3nt: TGCGCCAGCAGTACGCAGGGGGAACAGCCCCAGCATTTT; CDR3aa: CASSTQGEQPQHF
d_gene: .; abundance: many; v_gene: TRBV7-2; j_gene: TRBJ1-2; CDR3nt: TGTGCCAGCAGCTTACCCAGGAGTTATGGCTACACCTTC; CDR3aa: CASSLPRSYGYTF
d_gene: .; abundance: .; v_gene: TRBV10-3; j_gene: TRBJ2-7; CDR3nt: TGTGCCGCCCGTCGAGGGCAGGTTAACTACGAGCAGTACTTC; CDR3aa: CAARRGQVNYEQYF
d_gene: .; abundance: .; v_gene: TRBV5-1; j_gene: TRBJ2-7; CDR3nt: TGCGCCAGCAGCGCCGGGACTCGCTACGAGCAGTACTTC; CDR3aa: CASSAGTRYEQYF
d_gene: .; abundance: .; v_gene: TRBV30; j_gene: TRBJ2-3; CDR3nt: TGTGCCTGGAGTTCCGGAGATACGCAGTATTTT; CDR3aa: CAWSSGDTQYF
d_gene: .; abundance: .; v_gene: TRBV20-1; j_gene: TRBJ1-5; CDR3nt: TGCAGTGCCACAAAGCAGGGGAGAAGTAGCAATCAGCCCCAGCATTTT; CDR3aa: CSATKQGRSSNQPQHF
d_gene: TRBD1; abundance: .; v_gene: TRBV6-5; j_gene: TRBJ2-4; CDR3nt: TGTGCCAGCAGTTCAGGGGGACAGGGAGCCAAAAACATTCAGTACTTC; CDR3aa: CASSSGGQGAKNIQYF
d_gene: .; abundance: .; v_gene: TRBV20-1; j_gene: TRBJ2-3; CDR3nt: TGCAGTGCGTGGAAGGAGAGCACAGATACGCAGTATTTT; CDR3aa: CSAWKESTDTQYF